The T cell receptor (beta chain) under discussion was sequenced for a study of CD8+CD57+ T cells in acquired aplastic anemia. Across the study: Each DNA sample taken from sorted CD4+ and CD8+ cells came to around 2.9 ug on average.

The study's findings and limits: Between patients and controls, around 27 CD8+ CDR3 sequences were found in common.

Genomic DNA provided the template from which TCR beta VDJ and CDR3 profiles were obtained. MiXCR was run by TCRdb on the reads, yielding one entry per CDR3 protein. The sample includes some 150,000 distinct CDR3 sequences, under 55% of them seen just once. All patients picked for sequencing had shown, by flow cytometry, an expansion of CD8+CD57+ cells. Among the patients, all had severe acquired aplastic anemia. Blood sampling was performed on the patients, and none of them had received therapy by then. Germline lookup yields CDR1 SGHTA and CDR2 FQGTGA. The CDR3 spans 11 residues. As concerns this clonotype: Its antigen is unidentified.

The specimen sequenced was sorted CD4+, CD8+, or CD8+CD57+ T cells (not recorded which) from PBMCs. This TCR was sampled from a human donor with aplastic anemia. The rearrangement joins TRBV7-3 to TRBJ1-2, with 10 bases aligning to TRBD1. The CDR3 loop reads CASPRGQGRTF. For the CDR3, the DNA is TGTGCGAGCCCCCGGGGACAGGGGCGAACCTTC. Combining the CDR3 with reference TRBV7-3 and TRBJ1-2 gives the whole variable domain GAGVSQTPSNKVTEKGKYVELRCDPISGHTALYWYRQSLGQGPEFLIYFQGTGAADDSGLPNDRFFAVRPEGSVSTLKIQRTERGDSAVYLCASPRGQGRTFGSGTRLTVV.